This TCR beta chain was obtained from a study of shared clonotypes between healthy human individuals. About the study: For every donor, three CD4 naive, three CD4 memory, two CD8 naive and one CD8 memory plates were used.

Method: immunoSEQ multiplex PCR; TCRdb's copy keeps in-frame clones and lacks some. The sample has about 1.1 million clones, 70% to 85% seen once; the top ten hold approximately 0.9%. With 9 bases removed from V and 0 bases from J, the gap between germline ends came to 12 bases. CDR1 and CDR2 from the germline V gene are MNHNS and SASEGT. This CDR3 spans 14 amino acids. Source material: memory CD4+ T cells from PBMCs. Indicated subset: CD45RA-negative fraction. The chain is built from TRBV6-1 and TRBJ1-3; D is undetermined. This clonotype was sampled from a man aged 18 to 30 in good health. Some clones in this sample may be carry-over from other donors' samples. CDR3 bases: TGTGCCAGTCAACAGCAATTCTCTGGAAACACCATATATTTT. Protein: CASQQQFSGNTIYF.